This T cell receptor (beta chain) was sequenced for a study of response to subunit inactivated influenza vaccine. Study results and caveats: Authors suggested seasonal influenza vaccinations each recruit few new T cells.

TCRdb re-called the RT-PCR reads through MiXCR, storing one row per CDR3 protein. The sample includes about 300,000 distinct CDR3 sequences, about a fifth of them seen just once. Germline assignment: CDR1 SGHTA and CDR2 FQGNSA. The CDR3 length is 14 residues. The V end lost 0 bases, the J end lost 8 bases, and 10 bases lay between the germline ends. Remarks on this clonotype: Its specificity is not known.

This material consisted of PBMCs from blood, taken about 20 months after vaccination. The source is a man in his fifties or sixties who received an inactivated influenza vaccine. The chain recombines TRBV7-2 with TRBJ2-2; D not certain. CDR3 DNA: TGTGCCAGCAGCTTAGCCGCGTCGCGGGGGGAGCTGTTTTTT. As protein: CASSLAASRGELFF.